The count of the clone carrying this TCR beta chain is one. This sample is drawn from a study of blood T cell repertoires in COVID-19. Study-wide context: Samples taken during acute and convalescent COVID-19 were collected in the United States, Italy and Spain.

Per the authors' pipeline: Amplification of reference gene primers was used by the study to estimate nucleated cell counts. Here immunoSEQ multiplex PCR was the method, and the copy in TCRdb shows in-frame clones only, minus some. V and J calls and clone size are as listed in that table; D and trimming were resolved from the DNA. This sample yields roughly 150,000 clones, of which approximately 73% are seen a single time; 3.5% to 4.5% belongs to the top ten. This clonotype originated in a man in his 60s with acute or convalescent COVID-19. The sample taken for sequencing was peripheral blood.

The CDR3 loop reads CSVDQYNEQFF. The CDR3 region has the DNA TGCAGCGTTGACCAGTACAATGAGCAGTTCTTC. V is TRBV29-1 and J is TRBJ2-1; D gene ambiguous. The CDR3 is made up of 11 amino acids. Trimming shortened V by 3 bases and J by 4 bases, and 4 bases separated the two germline ends. Germline loops: CDR1 SQVTM, CDR2 ANQGSEA.